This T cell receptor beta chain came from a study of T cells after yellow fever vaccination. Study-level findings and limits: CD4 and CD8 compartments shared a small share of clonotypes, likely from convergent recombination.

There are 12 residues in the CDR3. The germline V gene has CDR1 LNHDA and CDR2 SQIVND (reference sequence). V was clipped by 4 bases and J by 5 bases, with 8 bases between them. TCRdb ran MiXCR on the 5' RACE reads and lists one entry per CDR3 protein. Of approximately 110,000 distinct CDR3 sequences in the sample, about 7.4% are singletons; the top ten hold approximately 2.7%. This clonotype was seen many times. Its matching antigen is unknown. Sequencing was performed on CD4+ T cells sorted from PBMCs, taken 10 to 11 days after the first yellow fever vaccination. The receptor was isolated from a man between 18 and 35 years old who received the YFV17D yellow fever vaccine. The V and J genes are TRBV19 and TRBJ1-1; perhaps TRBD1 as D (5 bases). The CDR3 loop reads CASSSRATEAFF. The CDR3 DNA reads TGTGCCAGTAGTAGCAGGGCAACTGAAGCTTTCTTT.